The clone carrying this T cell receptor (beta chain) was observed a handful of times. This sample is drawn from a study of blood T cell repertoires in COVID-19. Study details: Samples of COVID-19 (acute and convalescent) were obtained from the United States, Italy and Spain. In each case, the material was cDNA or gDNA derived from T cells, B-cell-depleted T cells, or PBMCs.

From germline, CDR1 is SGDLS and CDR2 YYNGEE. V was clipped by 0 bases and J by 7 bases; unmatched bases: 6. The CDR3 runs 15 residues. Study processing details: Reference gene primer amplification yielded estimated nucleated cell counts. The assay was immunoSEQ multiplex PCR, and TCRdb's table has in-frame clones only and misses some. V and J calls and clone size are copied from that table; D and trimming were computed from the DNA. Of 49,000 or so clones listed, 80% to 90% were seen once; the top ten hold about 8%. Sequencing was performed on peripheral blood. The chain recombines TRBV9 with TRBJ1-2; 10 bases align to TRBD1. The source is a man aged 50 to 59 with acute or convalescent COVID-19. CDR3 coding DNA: TGTGCCAGCAGCGTAGCTACGGGGGACAGGGGTGGCTACACCTTC. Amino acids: CASSVATGDRGGYTF.